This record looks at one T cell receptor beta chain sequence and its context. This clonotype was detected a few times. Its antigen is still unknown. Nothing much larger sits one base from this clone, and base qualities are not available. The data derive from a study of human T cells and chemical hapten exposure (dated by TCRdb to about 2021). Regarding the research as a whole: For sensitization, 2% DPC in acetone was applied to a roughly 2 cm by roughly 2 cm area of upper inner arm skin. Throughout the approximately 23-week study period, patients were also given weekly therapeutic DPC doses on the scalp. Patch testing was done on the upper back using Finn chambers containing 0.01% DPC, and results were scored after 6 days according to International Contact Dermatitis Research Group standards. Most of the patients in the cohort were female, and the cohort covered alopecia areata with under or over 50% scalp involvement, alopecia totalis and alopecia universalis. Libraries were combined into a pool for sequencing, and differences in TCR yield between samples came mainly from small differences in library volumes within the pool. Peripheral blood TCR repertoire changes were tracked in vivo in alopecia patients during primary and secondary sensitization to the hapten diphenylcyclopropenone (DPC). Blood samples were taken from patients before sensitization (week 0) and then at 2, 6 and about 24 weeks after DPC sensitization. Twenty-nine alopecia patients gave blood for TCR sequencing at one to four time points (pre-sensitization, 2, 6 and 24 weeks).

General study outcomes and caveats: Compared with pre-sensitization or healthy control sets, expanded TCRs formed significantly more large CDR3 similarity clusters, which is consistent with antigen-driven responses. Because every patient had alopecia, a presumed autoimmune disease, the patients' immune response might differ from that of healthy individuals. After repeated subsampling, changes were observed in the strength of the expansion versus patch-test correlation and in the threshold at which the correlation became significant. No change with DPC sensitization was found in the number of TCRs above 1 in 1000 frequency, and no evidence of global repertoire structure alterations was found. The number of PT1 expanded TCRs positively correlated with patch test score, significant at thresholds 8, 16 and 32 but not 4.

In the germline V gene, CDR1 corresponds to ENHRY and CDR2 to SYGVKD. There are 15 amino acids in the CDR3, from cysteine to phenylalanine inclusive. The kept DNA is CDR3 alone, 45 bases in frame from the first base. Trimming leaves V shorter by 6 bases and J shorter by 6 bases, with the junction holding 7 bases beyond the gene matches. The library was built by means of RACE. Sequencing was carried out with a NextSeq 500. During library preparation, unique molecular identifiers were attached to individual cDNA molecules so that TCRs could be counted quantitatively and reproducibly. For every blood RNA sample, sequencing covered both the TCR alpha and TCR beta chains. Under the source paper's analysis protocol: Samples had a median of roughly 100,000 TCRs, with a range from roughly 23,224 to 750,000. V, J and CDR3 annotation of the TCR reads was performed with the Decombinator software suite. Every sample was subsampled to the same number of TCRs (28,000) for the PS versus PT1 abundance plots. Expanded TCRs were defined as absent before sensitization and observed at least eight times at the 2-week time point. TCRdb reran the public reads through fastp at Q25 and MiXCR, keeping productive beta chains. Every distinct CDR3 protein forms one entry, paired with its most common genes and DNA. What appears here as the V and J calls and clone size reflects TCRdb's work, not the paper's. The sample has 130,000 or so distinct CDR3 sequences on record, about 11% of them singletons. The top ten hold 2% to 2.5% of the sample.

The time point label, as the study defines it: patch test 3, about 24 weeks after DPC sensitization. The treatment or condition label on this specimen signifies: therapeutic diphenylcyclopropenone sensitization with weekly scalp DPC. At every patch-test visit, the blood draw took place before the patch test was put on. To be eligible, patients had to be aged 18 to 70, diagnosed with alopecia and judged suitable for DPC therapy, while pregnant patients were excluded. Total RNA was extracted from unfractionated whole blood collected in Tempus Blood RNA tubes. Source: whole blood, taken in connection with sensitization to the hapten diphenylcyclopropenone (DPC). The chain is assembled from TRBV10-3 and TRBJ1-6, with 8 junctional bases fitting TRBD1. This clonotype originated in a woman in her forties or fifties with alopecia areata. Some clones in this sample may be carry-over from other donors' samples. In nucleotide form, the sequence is TGTGCCATCAGCCAGGACAGGGCCGGTAATTCACCCCTCCACTTT. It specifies CAISQDRAGNSPLHF.